A single sample is the source of the 7 T cell receptor beta chains below, sequenced in a study of T cells in localized non-small cell lung cancer. TCRdb's copy holds only in-frame clones and misses some; the assay was immunoSEQ multiplex PCR. The sample contains tens of thousands of clones, less than 90% of which appear only once. Sequencing was performed on PBMCs, taken before any cancer treatment. These receptors were obtained from a man aged 40 to 70 with stage II squamous cell lung carcinoma.

V gene TRBV4-1 combines with J gene TRBJ2-7; 10 nucleotides align to TRBD1. This CDR3 is 16 amino acids long. Trimming removed 3 bases from V and 5 bases from J; junction bases left unmatched: 10. Germline-derived CDR1 and CDR2 are MGHRA and YSYEKL. The CDR3 reads CASSHRPPGTGDEQYF. The CDR3 DNA follows: TGCGCCAGCAGCCATCGTCCACCCGGGACAGGGGACGAGCAGTACTTC.

The chain carries TRBV18 and TRBJ2-3; 12 bases match TRBD2. The CDR3 covers 18 residues. Germline V CDR1 and CDR2: KGHSH, LQKENI. J was trimmed by 0 bases and V by 5 bases; bases with no gene match: 9. CDR3 protein: CASSIRTSGKTSTDTQYF. CDR3 nucleotides: TGTGCCAGCTCAATTCGGACTAGCGGGAAGACTAGCACAGATACGCAGTATTTT.

The rearrangement links TRBV6-6 to TRBJ2-1, with TRBD1 as a possible D gene (7 bases). The germline gives CDR1 MNHNY, CDR2 SVGAGI (reference sequence). The CDR3 runs 14 residues. Trimming stripped 6 bases from V and 5 bases from J, with 14 bases between. CDR3: CASRTPGGNNEQFF. The CDR3 DNA reads TGTGCCAGCAGGACCCCAGGGGGGAACAATGAGCAGTTCTTC.

The V and J genes are TRBV11-3 and TRBJ2-3, with TRBD2 identical over 14 bases. This CDR3 is 18 amino acids long. The trim removed 5 bases at V and 0 bases at J, leaving 7 bases unmatched. Germline-derived CDR1 and CDR2 are SGHNT and YENEEA. DNA of the CDR3: TGTGCCAGCAGCCTGGGACTAGCGGGAGACGGGAGCACAGATACGCAGTATTTT. It yields the protein CASSLGLAGDGSTDTQYF.

A single count supports this clone. This chain joins TRBV29-1 and TRBJ1-5; 7 nucleotides agree with TRBD1. CDR1 SQVTM and CDR2 ANQGSEA come from the germline V gene. V shed 4 bases, J shed 1 base, and the junction held 7 bases outside the gene matches. This CDR3 region has 15 residues. CDR3: CSVVDQGESNQPQHF. DNA for the CDR3: TGCAGCGTTGTGGACCAGGGGGAAAGCAATCAGCCCCAGCATTTT. Full variable domain (rest looked up from reference TRBV29-1 and TRBJ1-5): SAVISQKPSRDICQRGTSLTIQCQVDSQVTMMFWYRQQPGQSLTLIATANQGSEATYESGFVIDKFPISRPNLTFSTLTVSNMSPEDSSIYLCSVVDQGESNQPQHFGDGTRLSIL.

V usage is TRBV9 and J usage is TRBJ2-7; 13 bases are shared with TRBD2. Germline V CDR1 and CDR2: SGDLS, YYNGEE. J gave up 5 bases and V 3 bases, and 5 bases lay outside the gene matches. The CDR3 extends over 15 amino acids. The DNA for the CDR3 is TGTGCCAGCAGCGAGGGACTAGCGGGAACCCACGAGCAGTACTTC. This sequence encodes CASSEGLAGTHEQYF.

CDR3 sequence (DNA): TGTGCCAGCAGTTCCGGGACTAGGGTTGAGGGCCAGTACTTC. Translated, it gives CASSSGTRVEGQYF. This chain joins TRBV6-5 and TRBJ2-5; 8 bases line up with TRBD2. The CDR3 has 14 residues. Trimming removed 4 bases from V and 10 bases from J; junction bases left unmatched: 11. Germline loops: CDR1 MNHEY, CDR2 SVGAGI.